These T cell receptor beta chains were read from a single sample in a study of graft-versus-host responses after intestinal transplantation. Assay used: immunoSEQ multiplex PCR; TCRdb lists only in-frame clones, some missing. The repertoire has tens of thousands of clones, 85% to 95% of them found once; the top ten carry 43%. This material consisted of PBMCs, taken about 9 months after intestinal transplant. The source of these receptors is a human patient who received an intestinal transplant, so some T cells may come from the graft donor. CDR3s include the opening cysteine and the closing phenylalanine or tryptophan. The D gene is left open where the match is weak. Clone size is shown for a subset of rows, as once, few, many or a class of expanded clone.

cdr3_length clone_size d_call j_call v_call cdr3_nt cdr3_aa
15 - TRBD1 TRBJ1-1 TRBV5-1 TGCGCCAGCAGCTCGATCGACAGGGGTGGCACTGAAGCTTTCTTT CASSSIDRGGTEAFF
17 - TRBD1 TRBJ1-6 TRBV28 TGTGCCAGCAGTCCCGGGACAGGGGGCTCCTATAATTCACCCCTCCACTTT CASSPGTGGSYNSPLHF
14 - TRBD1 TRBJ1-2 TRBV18 TGTGCCAGCTCATCCTCAGGGGGTACGGATGGCTACACCTTC CASSSSGGTDGYTF
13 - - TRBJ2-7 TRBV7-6 TGTGCCAGCAGCTTAGGGACAACCTACGAGCAGTACTTC CASSLGTTYEQYF
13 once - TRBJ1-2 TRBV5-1 TGCGCCAGCAGCTTGGTCCCGGGGGAGGGCTACACCTTC CASSLVPGEGYTF
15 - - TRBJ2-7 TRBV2 TGTGCCAGCAGTGAAGGAGGGGCGACTATCTACGAGCAGTACTTC CASSEGGATIYEQYF
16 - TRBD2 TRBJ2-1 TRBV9 TGTGCCAGCAGCTACTCAAGCGGGAGGGGCTACAATGAGCAGTTCTTC CASSYSSGRGYNEQFF
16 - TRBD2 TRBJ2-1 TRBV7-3 TGTGCCAGCAGCCCCAACAGCGGGAGGTCCTACAATGAGCAGTTCTTC CASSPNSGRSYNEQFF
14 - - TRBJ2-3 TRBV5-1 TGCGCCAGCAGCTTGGAACAGAACACAGATACGCAGTATTTT CASSLEQNTDTQYF
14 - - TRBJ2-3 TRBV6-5 TGTGCCAGCAGTTACTCTATGATGACAGATACGCAGTATTTT CASSYSMMTDTQYF
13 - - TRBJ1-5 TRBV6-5 TGTGCCAGCAAGTGGACCTTCGCTCAGCCCCAGCATTTT CASKWTFAQPQHF
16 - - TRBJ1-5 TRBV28 TGTGCCAGCAGGCCTTCAGGGACGGCAATTTATCAGCCCCAGCATTTT CASRPSGTAIYQPQHF
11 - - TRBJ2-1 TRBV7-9 TGTGCCAGCATCCCCTACAATGAGCAGTTCTTC CASIPYNEQFF
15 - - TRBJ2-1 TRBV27 TGTGCCAGCAGTCCACCGACCGGGATTTACAATGAGCAGTTCTTC CASSPPTGIYNEQFF
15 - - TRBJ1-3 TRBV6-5 TGTGCCAGCACCCTGGGGCTGAACTCTGGAAACACCATATATTTT CASTLGLNSGNTIYF
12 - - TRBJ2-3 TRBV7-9 TGTGCCAGCAGCTTAGGGACAGATACGCAGTATTTT CASSLGTDTQYF
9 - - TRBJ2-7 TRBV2 TGTGCCAGCGGCTACGAGCAGTACTTC CASGYEQYF
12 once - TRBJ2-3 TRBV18 TGTGCCAGCGACCGGCGGGGAGATACGCAGTATTTT CASDRRGDTQYF
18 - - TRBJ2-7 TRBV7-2 TGTGCCAGCAGCTTGGCTGGCCCCGGGTCCCTCGGCTTCTACGAGCAGTACTTC CASSLAGPGSLGFYEQYF
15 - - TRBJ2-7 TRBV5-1 TGCGCCATCCCGGTTTTTCCAGGGAGCTCCTACGAGCAGTACTTC CAIPVFPGSSYEQYF
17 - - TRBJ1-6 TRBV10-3 TGTGCCATCAGTGAGCGGACGGGGGCGGCGAATGGTTCACCCCTCCACTTT CAISERTGAANGSPLHF
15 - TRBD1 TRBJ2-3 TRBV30 TGTGCCTGGGAGTACCGGGACAGGGTAAAAGATACGCAGTATTTT CAWEYRDRVKDTQYF
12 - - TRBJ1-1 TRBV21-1 TGTGCCAGCCCTGGGGGAAACACTGAAGCTTTCTTT CASPGGNTEAFF
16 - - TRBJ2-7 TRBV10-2 TGCGCCAGCAGTGAGTCGGCTAGCGTCAGCTCCTACGAGCAGTACTTC CASSESASVSSYEQYF
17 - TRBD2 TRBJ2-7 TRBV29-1 TGCAGCGTTGCCGGAGGGGGACTAGCGGGACGATCCTACGAGCAGTACTTC CSVAGGGLAGRSYEQYF
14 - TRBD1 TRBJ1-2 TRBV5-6 TGTGCCAGCAGCTTCGGGACAGGAGGGTATGGCTACACCTTC CASSFGTGGYGYTF
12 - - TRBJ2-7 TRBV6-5 TGTGCCAGCAGTTTGGGGTCCTACGAGCAGTACTTC CASSLGSYEQYF
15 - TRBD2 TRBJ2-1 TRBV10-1 TGCGCCAGCAGCCGGACTAGCGGGAGGGGGAATGAGCAGTTCTTC CASSRTSGRGNEQFF
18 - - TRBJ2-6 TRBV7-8 TGTGCCAGCAGCCGTAGTACGTACCCACAAAGTCGGGCCAACGTCCTGACTTTC CASSRSTYPQSRANVLTF
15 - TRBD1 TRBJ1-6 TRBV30 TGTGCCTGGAGTGGGGACAGGGTCGATAATTCACCCCTCCACTTT CAWSGDRVDNSPLHF
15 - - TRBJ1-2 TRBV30 TGTGCCTGGAGTGTACGCGCAGGAAACCTTTATGGCTACACCTTC CAWSVRAGNLYGYTF
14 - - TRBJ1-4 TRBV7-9 TGTGCCAGCAGCCGCGTAGCCCCTAATGAAAAACTGTTTTTT CASSRVAPNEKLFF
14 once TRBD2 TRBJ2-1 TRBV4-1 TGCGCCAGCAGCCGCGGGGGGCGCGGTGATGAGCAGTTCTTC CASSRGGRGDEQFF
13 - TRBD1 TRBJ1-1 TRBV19 TGTGCCAGTACCGGACAGGGGTGGACTGAAGCTTTCTTT CASTGQGWTEAFF
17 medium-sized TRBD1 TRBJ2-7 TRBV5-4 TGTGCCAGCAGCTTAGGAGCAGGGGGCGTTATCTCCTACGAGCAGTACTTC CASSLGAGGVISYEQYF
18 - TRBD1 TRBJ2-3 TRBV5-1 TGCGCCAGCAGCACCCGAGGACAGGCTGACGTGACGTGGGATACGCAGTATTTT CASSTRGQADVTWDTQYF
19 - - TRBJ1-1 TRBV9 TGTGCCAGCAGCGGGGGTATCCTCCGGGATGGAACGGGGAACACTGAAGCTTTCTTT CASSGGILRDGTGNTEAFF
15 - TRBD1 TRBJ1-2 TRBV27 TGTGCCAGCAGCTTCAGGGGGCAGGTTCACTATGGCTACACCTTC CASSFRGQVHYGYTF
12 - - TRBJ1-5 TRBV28 TGTGCCAGCCTGCCGGCTGGACAGCCCCAGCATTTT CASLPAGQPQHF
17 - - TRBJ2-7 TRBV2 TGTGCCAGCAGTGAAGCTCGGCCGACGGTTAGCTCCTACGAGCAGTACTTC CASSEARPTVSSYEQYF
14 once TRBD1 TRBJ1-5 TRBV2 TGTGCCAGCACGCAGGGGGCCCCTAATCAGCCCCAGCATTTT CASTQGAPNQPQHF
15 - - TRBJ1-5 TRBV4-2 TGTGCCAGCAGCTTTGGAGTCAGGGAAAATCAGCCCCAGCATTTT CASSFGVRENQPQHF